This T cell receptor beta chain was obtained from a study of human thymus T cells. The CDR3 is 18 residues long. V was shortened by 4 bases and J by 3 bases, with 21 bases between the two germline ends. Germline values: CDR1 SGHDN, CDR2 FVKESK. Those donating were healthy Finnish infants in corrective surgery for congenital heart defects. An approximately 0.45-1 mL peripheral blood aliquot was taken intraoperatively from four of eight donors. This clone showed up just once. Its target is not known. Measured with immunoSEQ multiplex PCR; TCRdb has only the in-frame clones, and not every one. This sample has approximately 49,000 clones, with 95% found just once. Study-level points and caveats: What appeared biased in thymic and blood repertoires was the usage of V and J genes.

The clonotype originates from a girl under two years old with a congenital heart defect but otherwise immunologically healthy. The sample comprised blood. V usage is TRBV14 and J usage is TRBJ2-2; no firm D call. The CDR3 region has the DNA TGTGCCAGCAGCCCCCTCGGGCCGACCGTAGTCGACACCGGGGAGCTGTTTTTT. It is translated as CASSPLGPTVVDTGELFF.